The next 27 T cell receptor beta chains were all read from a single sample in a study of PD-1 blockade in classical Hodgkin lymphoma. Only in-frame clones appear in the TCRdb table, and some are missing; sequencing was by immunoSEQ multiplex PCR. The sample records about 85,000 clones, 85% to 95% being singletons. No patient escaped relapse after autologous stem cell transplantation, and brentuximab vedotin exposure varied. The sequencing used peripheral blood mononuclear cells (PBMCs), collected before the second cycle of nivolumab. The source of these receptors is a human donor with classical Hodgkin lymphoma.

V gene TRBV11-2 combines with J gene TRBJ1-1; TRBD1 aligns across 7 bases. CDR3 size: 17 residues. Germline trimming cut 0 bases from V and 5 bases from J; bases unmatched to any gene: 12. CDR1 is SGHAT and CDR2 is FQNNGV in the germline V gene. The chain's CDR3 is CASSLDIGAGGRTEAFF. Written as DNA, the CDR3 is TGTGCCAGCAGCTTAGATATAGGGGCAGGGGGAAGAACTGAAGCTTTCTTT.

A few counts support this clone. The V call is TRBV6-1, the J call TRBJ2-1, with no clear D. Trimming pared 2 bases from V and 4 bases from J, leaving 12 bases between. The CDR3 has 15 amino acids. Germline V gene data show CDR1 as MNHNS and CDR2 as SASEGT. The CDR3 DNA reads as TGTGCCAGCAGTGAACTTCCGGACCGATACAATGAGCAGTTCTTC. Protein sequence: CASSELPDRYNEQFF.

This clone was seen only once. The rearrangement joins TRBV6-6 to TRBJ2-3; 8 positions match TRBD1. The V and J ends lost 7 bases and 2 bases, in that order; junction bases with no gene match: 5. Germline V gives CDR1 MNHNY, CDR2 SVGAGI (reference sequence). The CDR3 contains 14 residues. The CDR3 coding sequence is TGTGCCAGCAAGCAGGGACAGGTCACAGATACGCAGTATTTT. Its protein product is CASKQGQVTDTQYF.

The chain combines TRBV30 with TRBJ1-5; 8 bases fit TRBD1. Germline values: CDR1 GTSNPN, CDR2 SVGIG (reference sequence). Losses at the gene ends were 1 base for V and 6 bases for J; bases not matched to a gene: 11. This CDR3 spans 16 amino acids. The CDR3 DNA follows: TGTGCCTGGAGTGACCCACCCGGGACAGGTAGTCAGCCCCAGCATTTT. Its protein product is CAWSDPPGTGSQPQHF.

This chain links TRBV27 with TRBJ2-1, with 7 bases identical to TRBD2. The CDR3 sequence is 15 residues long. V trimming: 4 bases; J trimming: 3 bases; junction bases outside the gene matches: 6. Germline CDR1 and CDR2: MNHEY and SMNVEV (reference sequence). This CDR3 reads CASSSSGTNYNEQFF. The CDR3 DNA sequence: TGTGCCAGCAGTTCCTCCGGGACTAACTACAATGAGCAGTTCTTC.

V gene TRBV15 combines with J gene TRBJ1-2, with TRBD1 as a possible D gene (5 bases). Germline values: CDR1 LNHNV, CDR2 YYDKDF (reference sequence). The CDR3 has 14 residues. V lost 1 base and J 1 base, leaving 7 bases between the germline ends. The CDR3 loop is CATSRGGDNYGYTF. In DNA form, the CDR3 reads TGTGCCACCAGCAGAGGAGGGGATAACTATGGCTACACCTTC.

The J gene is TRBJ2-7, the V gene TRBV5-6; D is possibly TRBD1 (5 bases). The V gene lost 5 bases and the J gene lost 3 bases, with 18 bases spanning the gap. The CDR3 consists of 15 residues. The germline V gene has CDR1 SGHDT and CDR2 YYEEEE. CDR3 loop: CASSKGSHNFYEQYF. The DNA of the CDR3 is TGTGCCAGCAGTAAGGGGTCCCACAACTTCTACGAGCAGTACTTC.

Comments on this clone: The junction and the germline gene differ at one end; a read error may be behind it. V gene TRBV6-6 combines with J gene TRBJ2-5; D might be TRBD1 or TRBD2, each matching 6 bases. Germline assignment: CDR1 MNHNY and CDR2 SVGAGI (reference sequence). The CDR3 has 16 residues. The CDR3 here is CAGSSGLGGSGETQYF. In DNA form, the CDR3 reads TGTGCCGGCAGTTCGGGGCTGGGGGGCTCGGGAGAGACCCAGTACTTC.

The genes are TRBV9 and TRBJ1-3, with 8 bases that match TRBD1. Germline CDR1 reads SGDLS; CDR2 reads YYNGEE. The CDR3 extends over 14 amino acids. The junction had 3 bases not matched to a gene; V was cut back by 7 bases and J by 0 bases. CDR3 loop: CASAGGSSGNTIYF. The CDR3 DNA sequence: TGTGCCAGCGCAGGGGGCAGCTCTGGAAACACCATATATTTT.

The chain combines TRBV5-8 with TRBJ1-1; no clear D. Deletions cut 0 bases from V and 11 bases from J, with 14 bases between. The CDR3 is 13 amino acids. From germline, CDR1 is SGHTS and CDR2 YDEGEE. CDR3 amino acids: CASSLVRQDGAFF. As DNA, the CDR3 is TGTGCCAGCAGCTTGGTTCGGCAGGACGGGGCTTTCTTT.

This chain connects TRBV6-5 to TRBJ1-1; 8 bases are a match to TRBD1. Looked up from germline, CDR1 is MNHEY and CDR2 is SVGAGI. The CDR3 loop spans 13 amino acids. Trimming took 6 bases from V and 1 from J; bases not matched to a gene: 1. The CDR3 coding sequence is TGTGCCAGCAGGGACAGGGCGAACACTGAAGCTTTCTTT. It specifies CASRDRANTEAFF.

This clone was seen a single time. The chain carries TRBV29-1 and TRBJ1-5, with 7 bases lining up with TRBD1. V was clipped by 4 bases and J by 11 bases; unmatched bases: 11. The CDR3 is made up of 13 amino acids. Germline V gene data show CDR1 as SQVTM and CDR2 as ANQGSEA. The CDR3 nucleotides read TGCAGCGTTGTATTCATCCTGACAGGGTCCCAGCATTTT. This gives the protein CSVVFILTGSQHF.

The V and J genes are TRBV9 and TRBJ2-1, with TRBD2 matching over 12 bases. Trimming at V came to 0 bases and at J to 4 bases, leaving 5 bases not matched to a gene. Germline CDR1 SGDLS, CDR2 YYNGEE. CDR3 length: 17 residues. Here the CDR3 reads CASSVATSGRSYNEQFF. The CDR3 DNA is TGTGCCAGCAGCGTAGCTACTAGCGGGAGGAGTTACAATGAGCAGTTCTTC.

This chain joins TRBV19 and TRBJ2-7, with 8 bases matching TRBD2. The germline V gene has CDR1 LNHDA and CDR2 SQIVND (reference sequence). The junction had 6 bases not matched to a gene; V was cut back by 3 bases and J by 2 bases. This CDR3 comprises 15 residues. In DNA form, the CDR3 reads TGTGCCAGTAGTATGATGAGCGGGAGAGCCTACGAGCAGTACTTC. This encodes CASSMMSGRAYEQYF. The whole variable domain, filled in from reference TRBV19 and TRBJ2-7, reads DGGITQSPKYLFRKEGQNVTLSCEQNLNHDAMYWYRQDPGQGLRLIYYSQIVNDFQKGDIAEGYSVSREKKESFPLTVTSAQKNPTAFYLCASSMMSGRAYEQYFGPGTRLTVT.

The chain combines TRBV6-6 with TRBJ1-3; no clear D. Trimming removed 8 bases from V and 2 bases from J, with 16 bases in between. The CDR3 runs 15 residues. Per the germline V gene, CDR1 is MNHNY and CDR2 is SVGAGI (reference sequence). The CDR3: CASAEEGKAGNTIYF. In DNA form, the CDR3 reads TGTGCCAGCGCCGAGGAGGGCAAGGCTGGAAACACCATATATTTT.

The chain combines TRBV4-1 with TRBJ1-2, with D unresolved. CDR3 length: 18 amino acids. V lost 0 bases, J lost 0 bases, and 17 bases lay in between. Germline loops: CDR1 MGHRA, CDR2 YSYEKL. The CDR3 spells CASSQDLSVFSPNYGYTF. As DNA, the CDR3 is TGCGCCAGCAGCCAAGATCTCTCCGTCTTCAGTCCTAACTATGGCTACACCTTC.

The V and J genes are TRBV9 and TRBJ2-1, with 13 bases matching TRBD2. J lost 4 bases, V lost 4 bases, and 5 bases had no gene match. The CDR3 extends over 16 amino acids. Germline V gene lookup returns CDR1 SGDLS and CDR2 YYNGEE. The CDR3 region is CASSPRTSGSYNEQFF. For the CDR3, the DNA is TGTGCCAGCAGCCCCCGGACTAGCGGGAGTTACAATGAGCAGTTCTTC.

The rearrangement joins TRBV5-6 to TRBJ1-2; D unclear. V dropped 2 bases and J dropped 4 bases, with 9 bases sitting between them. This CDR3 has 13 residues. CDR1 is SGHDT and CDR2 is YYEEEE in the germline V gene. CDR3 in DNA: TGTGCCAGCAGCTTATGGGGTGGCTATGGCTACACCTTC. It codes for CASSLWGGYGYTF.

The chain links TRBV21-1 to TRBJ2-1; TRBD2, the table's D call, lacks a check against the DNA. TRBV21-1 is listed as a pseudogene. This CDR3 is 19 amino acids long. This CDR3 reads CASSVKTGLAGSSYNEQFF. DNA for the CDR3: TGTGCCAGCAGCGTTAAGACGGGACTAGCGGGGAGCTCCTACAATGAGCAGTTCTTC.

The V gene is TRBV6-1, the J gene TRBJ2-7; possibly TRBD2 for D (5 bases). The CDR3 covers 15 residues. V was trimmed by 2 bases and J by 0 bases, leaving 11 bases between them. Germline CDR1 reads MNHNS; CDR2 reads SASEGT. The CDR3 here is CASSERTGSSYEQYF. In nucleotides, the CDR3 is TGTGCCAGCAGTGAACGCACGGGGAGCTCCTACGAGCAGTACTTC.

This clone was observed a single time. The V gene is TRBV4-1, the J gene TRBJ1-1; weak D call: TRBD1 (5 bases). V was clipped by 3 bases and J by 0 bases, with 8 bases between them. The CDR3 covers 14 residues. CDR1 and CDR2 from the germline V gene are MGHRA and YSYEKL. DNA for the CDR3: TGCGCCAGCAGCCAGACAGTATTGAACACTGAAGCTTTCTTT. Protein product: CASSQTVLNTEAFF.

This clone showed up just once. The chain is built from TRBV30 and TRBJ2-3; 7 bases map to TRBD2. The germline gives CDR1 GTSNPN, CDR2 SVGIG (reference sequence). The CDR3 runs to 18 residues. J was trimmed by 2 bases and V by 2 bases; bases with no gene match: 16. CDR3 in DNA: TGTGCCTGGAGTTCTTTTTTGGGGCGGGAGCTAGACACAGATACGCAGTATTTT. Encoded protein: CAWSSFLGRELDTDTQYF.

The chain recombines TRBV5-6 with TRBJ2-7; 7 positions agree with TRBD1. The junction had 9 bases not matched to a gene; V was cut back by 2 bases and J by 4 bases. Looked up from germline, CDR1 is SGHDT and CDR2 is YYEEEE. The CDR3 is made up of 15 amino acids. The CDR3 nucleotides read TGTGCCAGCAGCTTATCCCGGGACAGTGGGTACGAGCAGTACTTC. Its translation is CASSLSRDSGYEQYF.

The chain links TRBV29-1 to TRBJ1-1; possible D gene TRBD1, 6 bases. The CDR3 consists of 13 residues. The germline V and J ends were trimmed by 6 bases and 7 bases, with 18 bases remaining between them. Looked up from germline, CDR1 is SQVTM and CDR2 is ANQGSEA. CDR3 in DNA: TGCAGCGTGGAACGGGGGGCGGGGATTGAAGCTTTCTTT. It specifies CSVERGAGIEAFF.

The J gene is TRBJ1-2, the V gene TRBV6-1; 7 bases map to TRBD1. Germline V gene data show CDR1 as MNHNS and CDR2 as SASEGT. The CDR3 is 15 residues long. V was clipped by 3 bases and J by 2 bases; unmatched bases: 6. The CDR3 reads CASSERDRANYGYTF. CDR3 nucleotides: TGTGCCAGCAGTGAGAGGGACAGAGCAAACTATGGCTACACCTTC.

The chain combines TRBV30 with TRBJ2-5, with D hard to call. This CDR3 is 15 amino acids long. V gave up 2 bases and J gave up 5 bases, with 18 bases separating them. Germline V gene lookup returns CDR1 GTSNPN and CDR2 SVGIG (reference sequence). The CDR3 DNA follows: TGTGCCTGGAGTTTAAGAGTCGGTCCGCGGGAGACCCAGTACTTC. This sequence encodes CAWSLRVGPRETQYF.

V and J are TRBV27 and TRBJ1-2; possibly TRBD1 for D (5 bases). Looked up from germline, CDR1 is MNHEY and CDR2 is SMNVEV (reference sequence). Deletions cut 6 bases from V and 7 bases from J, with 18 bases between. CDR3 length equals 14 residues. In nucleotides, the CDR3 is TGTGCCAGCAGCCCCGGACACTCCGGGCTTGGCTACACCTTC. This codes for CASSPGHSGLGYTF.